This T cell receptor beta chain was identified in a study of Ad26.COV2.S vaccination and SARS-CoV-2 variants. Study overall: COV1001, an Ad26.COV2.S trial, supplied this vaccine-arm donor. Intramuscular Ad26.COV2.S at 5x10^10 or 1x10^11 viral particles.

Sample treatment: around 19 received Ad26.COV2.S at low or high dose, single or two shots; about 5 received placebo; per-sample allocation not given. Collection of samples fell on day 63 after the first vaccine or placebo injection. The germline gives CDR1 SGHRS, CDR2 YFSETQ. This CDR3 is built from 15 residues. V lost 4 bases, J lost 4 bases, and 5 bases stayed unmatched. Clones were read by immunoSEQ multiplex PCR, and TCRdb kept only the in-frame ones, dropping some. The table shows about 680,000 clones, with more than 80% occurring only once. In regard to this clone: Antigen: not known. Other DNA sequences in the same sample also yield this CDR3.

Findings and limits, study-wide: Non-spike TCR breadth showed similarity between vaccine and placebo recipients. Spike-specific TCR breadth was greater after Ad26.COV2.S than placebo.

This clonotype was sampled from a person between 18 and 60 years old who received the Ad26.COV2.S COVID-19 vaccine or a placebo. V and J are TRBV5-1 and TRBJ2-1; 10 bases map to TRBD2. Sequenced here: peripheral blood, sampled in a trial of Ad26.COV2.S vaccine versus placebo. The CDR3 spells CASSPTSGVYNEQFF. For the CDR3, the DNA is TGCGCCAGCAGCCCCACTAGCGGGGTTTACAATGAGCAGTTCTTC.